This entry lists 9 T cell receptor beta chains sequenced from one sample in a study of T cell changes during pregnancy in multiple sclerosis. Profiling relied on immunoSEQ multiplex PCR, and the TCRdb table lists in-frame clones only, not all of them. Among 30,000 to 35,000 clones, roughly 90% were seen once, and the ten largest hold roughly 0.45%. This specimen consisted of CD4+ T cells from peripheral blood mononuclear cells, obtained in the second trimester of pregnancy. The origin of the receptors is a female donor in good health, enrolled as a control in a pregnancy study.

The gene calls are TRBV29-1 and TRBJ2-1; TRBD2 might be the D (6 bases). V was shortened by 8 bases and J by 6 bases, with 8 bases between the two germline ends. Germline CDR1 is SQVTM and CDR2 is ANQGSEA. The CDR3 is 10 amino acids. The CDR3 reads CSYGGNEQFF. CDR3 nucleotide sequence: TGCAGCTACGGGGGCAATGAGCAGTTCTTC.

The rearrangement joins TRBV11-3 to TRBJ2-5, with TRBD1 matching 12 bases. Germline lookup yields CDR1 SGHNT and CDR2 YENEEA. This CDR3 contains 15 residues. V gave up 1 base and J gave up 4 bases; unmatched junction bases: 1. Written as DNA, the CDR3 is TGTGCCAGCAGCTTAGGGGACAGGGGGCCAGAGACCCAGTACTTC. Translation: CASSLGDRGPETQYF.

This clone has a single count. The CDR3 DNA reads TGTGCCATCAAGTCAGACGGGGGGGCCTCCTACGAGCAGTACTTC. This sequence encodes CAIKSDGGASYEQYF. The rearrangement uses TRBV10-3 and TRBJ2-7; TRBD2 matches at 8 bases. Germline loops: CDR1 ENHRY, CDR2 SYGVKD. The CDR3 totals 15 residues. The ends lost 7 bases at V and 0 bases at J; junction bases unmatched: 8.

The rearrangement uses TRBV11-2 and TRBJ2-3, with TRBD2 identical over 11 bases. Germline V gene lookup returns CDR1 SGHAT and CDR2 FQNNGV. With V trimmed by 1 base and J by 2 bases, 8 bases remained unmatched. The CDR3 runs to 18 residues. CDR3 in amino acids: CASSLVARLAGNTDTQYF. CDR3 nucleotide sequence: TGTGCCAGCAGCTTAGTTGCCCGACTAGCGGGAAACACAGATACGCAGTATTTT.

The chain uses TRBV5-1 and TRBJ2-7; TRBD2 matches 14 bases. V shed 4 bases and J 5 bases; nucleotides not matched to a gene: 8. The CDR3 totals 16 residues. Germline-derived CDR1 and CDR2 are SGHRS and YFSETQ. CDR3 amino acids: CASSPGGTSGSNEQYF. Written as DNA, the CDR3 is TGCGCCAGCAGCCCGGGTGGGACTAGCGGGAGCAACGAGCAGTACTTC.

The J gene is TRBJ1-1, the V gene TRBV6-5; D not resolved. The germline V gene has CDR1 MNHEY and CDR2 SVGAGI. CDR3 length equals 15 residues. Trimming stripped 2 bases from V and 0 bases from J, with 10 bases between. For the CDR3, the DNA is TGTGCCAGCAGTTACAGGGAGGGTGTGAACACTGAAGCTTTCTTT. Amino acid sequence: CASSYREGVNTEAFF.

The V and J genes are TRBV27 and TRBJ1-1; maybe TRBD1 (5 bases). The V end was cut by 0 bases, the J end by 3 bases, with 17 bases between. This CDR3 spans 17 amino acids. Germline V gene data show CDR1 as MNHEY and CDR2 as SMNVEV (reference sequence). Here the CDR3 reads CASSLSRQGTPYTEAFF. The CDR3 nucleotides are TGTGCCAGCAGTTTATCGAGGCAGGGAACCCCGTACACTGAAGCTTTCTTT.

This clone was observed once. V is TRBV11-1 and J is TRBJ2-3; no firm D call. Germline V lookup: CDR1 SGHAT, CDR2 FQDESV (reference sequence). The CDR3 consists of 17 residues. V was trimmed by 3 bases and J by 2 bases, leaving 18 bases between them. The CDR3 DNA is TGTGCCAGCAGCTTGACTTGGAGCAGCCTAAACACAGATACGCAGTATTTT. It specifies CASSLTWSSLNTDTQYF.

The rearrangement joins TRBV6-5 to TRBJ1-5; no reliable D call. The CDR3 runs 13 residues. V lost 6 bases and J 0 bases, leaving 6 bases between the germline ends. Per the germline V gene, CDR1 is MNHEY and CDR2 is SVGAGI. The CDR3 DNA is TGTGCCAGCAGCTGGCATAGCAATCAGCCCCAGCATTTT. Residues: CASSWHSNQPQHF.